These T cell receptor beta chains were read from a single sample in a study of neurological immune-mediated disorders. TCRdb ran MiXCR on the 5' RACE reads and lists one entry per CDR3 protein. The sample shows about 120,000 distinct CDR3 sequences, more than 2.5% of them seen only once. The specimen sequenced was PBMCs. These receptors all stem from a woman aged 25 to 39 with multiple sclerosis. Both conserved end residues are part of each CDR3. D genes are given only for firm matches. A row's size may be missing; if present it is once, few, many or a size class.

v_call,clone_size,d_call,j_call,cdr3_nt,cdr3_aa
TRBV12-3/TRBV12-4,many,NA,TRBJ2-7,TGTGCCAGCAGTTCGCGGGTTTACGAGCAGTACTTC,CASSSRVYEQYF
TRBV20-1,many,NA,TRBJ2-7,TGCAGTGCTACCCACAGGGGACTCTACGAGCAGTACTTC,CSATHRGLYEQYF
TRBV12-3/TRBV12-4,many,NA,TRBJ2-1,TGTGCCAGCAGTTCTGATGGGACGGATGAGCAGTTCTTC,CASSSDGTDEQFF
TRBV2,many,NA,TRBJ2-1,TGTGCCAGCGAAACGGGGGCGGGATACAATGAGCAGTTCTTC,CASETGAGYNEQFF
TRBV7-9,many,NA,TRBJ2-1,TGTGCCAGCAGCACGTCCCGTCAGGTGGACAATGAGCAGTTCTTC,CASSTSRQVDNEQFF
TRBV12-3/TRBV12-4,many,TRBD1,TRBJ1-2,TGTGCCAGCAGATACACAGGGGAGGATGGCTACACCTTC,CASRYTGEDGYTF
TRBV19,many,TRBD1,TRBJ1-5,TGTGCCAGTAGTATAGGTCCAGGGGGCTCTCAGCCCCAGCATTTT,CASSIGPGGSQPQHF
TRBV4-1,many,NA,TRBJ2-2,TGCGCCAGCAGCCAAGATTTGGCGGCAACCGGGGAGCTGTTTTTT,CASSQDLAATGELFF
TRBV5-6,many,NA,TRBJ1-1,TGTGCCAGCAGCTTGTGGACAAGTGAAGCTTTCTTT,CASSLWTSEAFF
TRBV6-6,many,NA,TRBJ2-1,TGTGCCAGCAGTCCCCTCGGACAGCTAGGGCAGTTCTTC,CASSPLGQLGQFF
TRBV12-5,NA,NA,TRBJ1-1,TGTGCTAGTGGTTTGGCAGTAGCAGCTTTCTTT,CASGLAVAAFF
TRBV5-1,many,NA,TRBJ1-1,TGCGCCAGCAGCTTGGACCTGGGAGGGACTGAAGCTTTCTTT,CASSLDLGGTEAFF
TRBV20-1,NA,TRBD1,TRBJ2-1,TGCAGTGCCGAACGTGGAGGACAGGGCGATGAGCAGTTCTTC,CSAERGGQGDEQFF
TRBV6-2/TRBV6-3,many,NA,TRBJ2-5,TGTGCCAGCAGTTACTCGATGTACGAAGGCTCGAAATCCATTGGTGAGACCCAGTACTTC,CASSYSMYEGSKSIGETQYF
TRBV20-1,many,NA,TRBJ2-4,TGCAGTGCTTCTCTAGCGTCTCTAGCCAAAAACATTCAGTACTTC,CSASLASLAKNIQYF
TRBV20-1,many,TRBD2,TRBJ2-3,TGCAGTGCTAGTGGGCTAGCGGGACCGGAAGATACGCAGTATTTT,CSASGLAGPEDTQYF
TRBV4-3,many,NA,TRBJ2-2,TGCGCCAGCAGCCAAGATTGGAACACCGGGGAGCTGTTTTTT,CASSQDWNTGELFF
TRBV7-2,many,TRBD1,TRBJ1-5,TGTGCCAGCAGCTCCGGCAGGGGGGGCAATCAGCCCCAGCATTTT,CASSSGRGGNQPQHF
TRBV18,many,TRBD1,TRBJ2-2,TGTGCCAGCTCACCTCAAACCTGGACAGGGAAGACAACCGGGGAGCTGTTTTTT,CASSPQTWTGKTTGELFF
TRBV12-3/TRBV12-4,many,TRBD1,TRBJ1-4,TGTGCCAGCAGTTTTACTATTTTGAGGGGGCGAGCTAATGAAAAACTGTTTTTT,CASSFTILRGRANEKLFF
TRBV20-1,many,NA,TRBJ2-2,TGCAGTGCTACACAGGACACCGGGGAGCTGTTTTTT,CSATQDTGELFF
TRBV9,many,TRBD1,TRBJ1-6,TGTGCCAGCAGCGTCGATATGACAGGGGCTTATAATTCACCCCTCCACTTT,CASSVDMTGAYNSPLHF
TRBV30,NA,NA,TRBJ2-2,TGTGCCTGGGGGTCCGGAAACACCGGGGAGCTGTTTTTT,CAWGSGNTGELFF
TRBV5-1,many,NA,TRBJ2-7,TGCGCCAGCAGCTTGGCCGCATACTCCTACGAGCAGTACTTC,CASSLAAYSYEQYF
TRBV14,many,NA,TRBJ1-2,TGTGCCAGCAGCGAAGCCGGAGGGTTGTATGGCTACACCTTC,CASSEAGGLYGYTF
TRBV6-4,few,NA,TRBJ2-1,TGTGCCAGCAGTGACTCCCCGACTAGTGGGAATGAGCAGTTCTTC,CASSDSPTSGNEQFF
TRBV29-1,many,TRBD2,TRBJ2-1,TGCAGCGGAGCGGGACTAGCGGGAGGAAATGAGCAGTTCTTC,CSGAGLAGGNEQFF
TRBV5-5,many,TRBD1,TRBJ1-5,TGTGCCAGCAGCTTGACAGGGGGGCTCAATCAGCCCCAGCATTTT,CASSLTGGLNQPQHF
TRBV20-1,few,TRBD2,TRBJ2-7,TGCAGTGCTAGAGATCCGCTAGCGGGCGTAACCTACGAGCAGTACTTC,CSARDPLAGVTYEQYF
TRBV27,many,NA,TRBJ2-3,TGTGCCAGCAGCGAAAAACCAAGTTTTTTCCCAGATACGCAGTATTTT,CASSEKPSFFPDTQYF
TRBV11-2,many,NA,TRBJ2-1,TGTGCCAGCAGCTTAGTTGGAGGAGGGTACAATGAGCAGTTCTTC,CASSLVGGGYNEQFF
TRBV19,NA,TRBD1,TRBJ2-7,TGTGCCAGTAGTATTACTCCGGGACAGGGGGCCCTCGAGCAGTACTTC,CASSITPGQGALEQYF
TRBV7-8,many,NA,TRBJ1-2,TGTGCCAGCAGCTTTATCGGGGCCGGGCGGGGGGCAGACTATGGCTACACCTTC,CASSFIGAGRGADYGYTF
TRBV7-9,many,TRBD1,TRBJ1-5,TGTGCCAGCAGCCAAGGCACCGGGACAGGGTCAAATCAGCCCCAGCATTTT,CASSQGTGTGSNQPQHF
TRBV10-3,many,NA,TRBJ2-2,TGTGCCATCAGTGCGGGGCAAGATTACACCGGGGAGCTGTTTTTT,CAISAGQDYTGELFF
TRBV5-1,many,TRBD2,TRBJ2-3,TGCGCCAGCAGCGAAGCGGGGGACCGCACAGATACGCAGTATTTT,CASSEAGDRTDTQYF
TRBV12-3/TRBV12-4,many,NA,TRBJ1-6,TGTGCCAGCAGTTTTGCCCAACGAACACCCCTCCACTTT,CASSFAQRTPLHF
TRBV7-9,many,NA,TRBJ2-7,TGTGCCAGCAGCTTAGCGCTTGAGCAGTACTTC,CASSLALEQYF
TRBV20-1,many,TRBD1,TRBJ2-7,TGCAGTGCTATAGGACAGGTTGGCTACGAGCAGTACTTC,CSAIGQVGYEQYF
TRBV10-3,many,NA,TRBJ1-1,TGTGCCATCAGTATATCATCCGGGACGGAAGCTTTCTTT,CAISISSGTEAFF
TRBV9,many,NA,TRBJ1-2,TGTGCCAGCAGCCTCGACTGGACCTCTGACTATGGCTACACCTTC,CASSLDWTSDYGYTF
TRBV7-9,many,NA,TRBJ1-1,TGTGCCAGCAGCTTAGGGTCGAACACTGAAGCTTTCTTT,CASSLGSNTEAFF
TRBV7-2,many,NA,TRBJ1-4,TGTGCCAGCAGCCGTGCGGGGGCAACTAATGAAAAACTGTTTTTT,CASSRAGATNEKLFF
TRBV4-3,NA,NA,TRBJ1-1,TGCGCCAGCAGCCAAGACCACCAGGGAAGAACTGAAGCTTTCTTT,CASSQDHQGRTEAFF
TRBV24-1,many,TRBD1,TRBJ2-5,TGTGCCACCAGTGATTTGACAGGGGATCCGCCTGTAGAGACCCAGTACTTC,CATSDLTGDPPVETQYF
TRBV5-1,NA,NA,TRBJ2-1,TGCGCCAGCAGCTTGGCCCCGACGGGTAGCTCCTACAATGAGCAGTTCTTC,CASSLAPTGSSYNEQFF
TRBV20-1,many,NA,TRBJ2-7,TGCAGTGCCTGGGTGGGGGGGCACGAGCAGTACTTC,CSAWVGGHEQYF
TRBV7-2,few,TRBD1,TRBJ2-7,TGTGCCAGCAGCATATGGACAGGGGCTGAAGAGCAGTACTTC,CASSIWTGAEEQYF
TRBV15,many,NA,TRBJ2-7,TGTGCCACCAGCAGAACAGGGCCAGCGGGGGAGCAGTACTTC,CATSRTGPAGEQYF
TRBV15,many,NA,TRBJ1-3,TGTGCCACCGAGGACACGAGCTCTGGAAACACCATATATTTT,CATEDTSSGNTIYF
TRBV6-2/TRBV6-3,NA,TRBD2,TRBJ2-1,TGTGCCAGCAGTTACAGCTGGGCGGGAGCGCAAAATGAGCAGTTCTTC,CASSYSWAGAQNEQFF